A selection of T cell receptor beta chains follows, all from one sample in a study of T cell repertoires in cytomegalovirus infection. These receptors lack a known antigen. TCRdb redid the calling of the reads with MiXCR, one entry per CDR3 protein. The sample gives some 700,000 distinct CDR3 sequences, around a third of which show up once; about 20% is in the top ten. The material sequenced was cultured PBMCs, taken from culture after CMV antigen stimulation. These receptors all come from a human donor in good health (CMV status not recorded). Some clones in this sample may be carry-over from other donors' samples. Each CDR3 is given with its conserved first and last residue. Each record gives: D gene, CDR3 length, clone size, V gene, J gene, CDR3 protein, CDR3 DNA. The D gene is left open where the match is weak. Only some rows state a clone size, as once, few, many or a class for expanded clones.

TRBD1	15	few	TRBV12-3/TRBV12-4	TRBJ1-2	CASSLHGTGNYGYTF	TGTGCCAGCAGTTTACACGGGACAGGGAACTATGGCTACACCTTC
-	12	-	TRBV2	TRBJ2-7	CASSVEPQRVPF	TGTGCCAGCAGTGTGGAGCCACAAAGAGTCCCTTTC
-	15	-	TRBV12-3/TRBV12-4	TRBJ2-1	CASSFGGFSYNEQFF	TGTGCCAGCAGTTTCGGCGGGTTCTCCTACAATGAGCAGTTCTTC
TRBD2	21	few	TRBV7-2	TRBJ2-1	CASSSPRTSGLAVSSYNEQFF	TGTGCCAGCAGCTCCCCCCGAACGAGTGGACTAGCGGTAAGCTCCTACAATGAGCAGTTCTTC
TRBD2	19	-	TRBV10-3	TRBJ2-1	CAISERLASGSPRYNEQFF	TGTGCCATCAGTGAGAGGTTGGCTAGCGGGAGCCCCCGCTACAATGAGCAGTTCTTC
-	13	few	TRBV20-1	TRBJ2-1	CSAWPILGNEQFF	TGCAGTGCTTGGCCCATCCTAGGTAATGAGCAGTTCTTC
-	14	few	TRBV19	TRBJ1-1	CASSTQTVNTEAFF	TGTGCCAGTAGTACCCAGACTGTGAACACTGAAGCTTTCTTT
TRBD2	16	-	TRBV6-1	TRBJ2-4	CASRGLQGLGGDIQYF	TGTGCCAGCAGAGGACTACAGGGACTAGGAGGAGACATTCAGTACTTC
-	15	-	TRBV15	TRBJ2-7	CATSRDFDGSYEQYF	TGTGCCACCAGCAGAGATTTCGACGGCTCCTACGAGCAGTACTTC
TRBD1	15	-	TRBV6-1	TRBJ2-7	CASSSLLTGGYEQYF	TGTGCCAGCAGTTCCCTCCTGACAGGGGGCTACGAGCAGTACTTC
TRBD1	15	many	TRBV7-2	TRBJ2-1	CASSSPTGSYNEQFF	TGTGCCAGCAGCTCCCCGACAGGGTCATACAATGAGCAGTTCTTC
-	14	once	TRBV19	TRBJ2-2	CASSSNPNRGELFF	TGTGCCAGTAGTAGTAATCCTAACCGGGGGGAGCTGTTTTTT
TRBD2	17	-	TRBV4-3	TRBJ2-1	CASSQGGGRPGDNEQFF	TGCGCCAGCAGCCAAGGGGGGGGACGGCCCGGGGACAATGAGCAGTTCTTC
-	15	few	TRBV6-5	TRBJ2-7	CASSYAGRRGYEQYF	TGTGCCAGCAGTTACGCGGGGAGGAGGGGCTACGAGCAGTACTTC
TRBD1	14	many	TRBV10-3	TRBJ1-3	CAISEWTGGNTIYF	TGTGCCATCAGTGAATGGACAGGGGGAAACACCATATATTTT
-	21	few	TRBV4-1	TRBJ2-5	CASSQVRFTRQGKSLQETQYF	TGCGCCAGCAGCCAAGTTAGGTTTACCCGACAAGGAAAGAGCTTACAAGAGACCCAGTACTTC
TRBD1	15	-	TRBV6-6	TRBJ1-2	CASTPSDRGAYGYTF	TGTGCCAGCACCCCTAGCGACAGGGGAGCCTATGGCTACACCTTC
TRBD1	12	few	TRBV6-4	TRBJ1-1	CASSMGQGPAFF	TGTGCCAGCAGTATGGGACAGGGCCCAGCTTTCTTT
-	11	-	TRBV11-3	TRBJ2-7	CASLRSSEQYF	TGTGCCAGTCTCAGGTCTAGCGAGCAGTACTTC